This entry describes one TCR beta chain. These data are taken from a study of regulatory T cells in long-lasting Graves disease. Relying on iRepertoire HTBI primers and Arm-PCR of CDR3 regions, the team built TCR beta libraries. TCRdb re-analysed the multiplex PCR reads in MiXCR, keeping a single row per CDR3 protein. The sample consists of some 330,000 distinct CDR3 sequences, about an eighth of them appearing once. As to time point: newly diagnosed GD, antithyroid drugs for less than 3 months. The TCR library used RNA extracted from PBMCs. The same data also contributed to another study, on T cells in Graves' hyperthyroidism and ophthalmopathy.

The material sequenced was peripheral blood mononuclear cells (PBMCs), taken at new diagnosis, from a patient treated with antithyroid drugs. This clonotype was sampled from a woman aged 18-29 years with Graves disease.

The DNA for the CDR3 is TGTGCCAGCAGCTTACCTACACTCGGCTTGACCGGGGAGCTGTTTTTT. Its protein is CASSLPTLGLTGELFF. V usage is TRBV7-9 and J usage is TRBJ2-2; no clear D gene. This CDR3 is 16 amino acids long. Germline values: CDR1 SEHNR, CDR2 FQNEAQ (reference sequence). Trimming removed 2 bases from V and 5 bases from J, with 15 bases in between. The whole variable domain, filled in from reference TRBV7-9 and TRBJ2-2, reads DTGVSQNPRHKITKRGQNVTFRCDPISEHNRLYWYRQTLGQGPEFLTYFQNEAQLEKSRLLSDRFSAERPKGSFSTLEIQRTEQGDSAMYLCASSLPTLGLTGELFFGEGSRLTVL.